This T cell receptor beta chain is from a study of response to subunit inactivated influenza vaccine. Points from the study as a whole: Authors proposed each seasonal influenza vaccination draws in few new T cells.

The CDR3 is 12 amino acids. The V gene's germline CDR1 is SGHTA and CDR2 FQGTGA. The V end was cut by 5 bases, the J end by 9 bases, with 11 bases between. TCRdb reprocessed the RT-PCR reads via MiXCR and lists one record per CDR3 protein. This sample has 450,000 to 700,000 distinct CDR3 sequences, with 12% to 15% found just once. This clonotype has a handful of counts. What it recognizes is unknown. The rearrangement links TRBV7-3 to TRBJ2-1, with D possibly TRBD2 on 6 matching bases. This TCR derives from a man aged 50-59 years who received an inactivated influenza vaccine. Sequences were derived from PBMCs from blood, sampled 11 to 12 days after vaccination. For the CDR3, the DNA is TGTGCCAGCAGCGTGGGGGGAGCTGAGCAGTTCTTC. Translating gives CASSVGGAEQFF. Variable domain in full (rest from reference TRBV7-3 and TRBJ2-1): GAGVSQTPSNKVTEKGKYVELRCDPISGHTALYWYRQSLGQGPEFLIYFQGTGAADDSGLPNDRFFAVRPEGSVSTLKIQRTERGDSAVYLCASSVGGAEQFFGPGTRLTVL.